This T cell receptor beta chain was captured in a study of T cell responses to AZD1222 COVID-19 vaccine. Notes on the study in general: Vaccine-related CD4 TCRs covered spike, predominating at 160-218 and 743-854. At baseline, just five or six AZD1222 recipients tested seropositive.

Only in-frame clones appear in the TCRdb table, and some are missing; sequencing was by immunoSEQ multiplex PCR. This sample yields about 150,000 clones, of which roughly nine tenths are seen a single time; 6.9% belongs to the top ten. Sample share makes this clone medium-sized. The antigen remains unidentified. CDR1 and CDR2 (germline): SEHNR, FQNEAQ (reference sequence). This CDR3 has 14 residues. The germline V and J ends were trimmed by 4 bases and 4 bases, with 10 bases remaining between them. The V gene is TRBV7-9, the J gene TRBJ2-2; D remains unclear. The TCR originated in an adult who had recovered from COVID-19. The material sequenced was peripheral blood, taken after recovery from COVID-19. CDR3 DNA: TGTGCCAGCAGCTCCGTCGGTGGCACCGGGGAGCTGTTTTTT. As protein: CASSSVGGTGELFF.